This T cell receptor beta chain was profiled in a study of T cell responses to AZD1222 COVID-19 vaccine. Overall study context: Whether given at about 4 or about 12 weeks, second doses were pooled.

General study results and limits: Repertoire sampling happened only post peak T cell response.

Relative to its sample, this clone is medium-sized (0.01 to 0.1%). The antigen is undetermined. Only in-frame clones appear in the TCRdb table, and some are missing; sequencing was by immunoSEQ multiplex PCR. The data contain approximately 140,000 clones, approximately 94% of them singletons. From germline, CDR1 is MNHEY and CDR2 SVGAGI. Deletions cut 7 bases from V and 0 bases from J, with 16 bases between. The CDR3 contains 15 residues. This chain uses TRBV6-5 with TRBJ2-7; TRBD1 is a possible D gene (5 bases). The TCR comes from an adult in good health. The source material was peripheral blood, sampled on day 0 of AZD1222 vaccination. The CDR3 region is CASIQTADSSYEQYF. In nucleotides, the CDR3 is TGTGCCAGCATCCAGACAGCAGATAGCTCCTACGAGCAGTACTTC.